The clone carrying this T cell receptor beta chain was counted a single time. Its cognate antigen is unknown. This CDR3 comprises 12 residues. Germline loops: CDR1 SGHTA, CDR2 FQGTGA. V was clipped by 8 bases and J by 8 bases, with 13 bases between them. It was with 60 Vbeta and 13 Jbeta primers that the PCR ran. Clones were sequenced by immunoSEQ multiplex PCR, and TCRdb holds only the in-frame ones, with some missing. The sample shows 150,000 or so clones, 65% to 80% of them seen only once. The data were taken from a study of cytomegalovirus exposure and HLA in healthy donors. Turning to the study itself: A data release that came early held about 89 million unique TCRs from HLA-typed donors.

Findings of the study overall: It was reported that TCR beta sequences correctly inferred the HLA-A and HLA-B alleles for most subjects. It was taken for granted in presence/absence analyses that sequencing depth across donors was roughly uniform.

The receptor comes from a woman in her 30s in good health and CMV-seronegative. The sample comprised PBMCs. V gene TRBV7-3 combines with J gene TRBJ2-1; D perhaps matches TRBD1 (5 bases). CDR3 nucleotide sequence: TGTGCCAGCGGGCGAAGGGGCGATGAGCAGTTCTTC. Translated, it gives CASGRRGDEQFF.